This TCR beta chain is drawn from a study of control samples from healthy donors and cancer patients. Germline values: CDR1 KGHDR, CDR2 SFDVKD. V lost 2 bases, J lost 8 bases, and 19 bases stayed unmatched. The CDR3 has 21 amino acids. Only in-frame clones appear in the TCRdb table, and some are missing; sequencing was by immunoSEQ multiplex PCR. The table has about 150,000 clones, 93% seen once. The receptor was isolated from a man aged 50 to 59 in good health. The rearrangement joins TRBV24-1 to TRBJ2-1, with TRBD2 identical over 14 bases. Sequenced sample: blood. The CDR3 region is CATSDSARLAGGPGRGDEQFF. In DNA form, the CDR3 reads TGTGCCACCAGTGATTCTGCCCGACTAGCGGGAGGGCCGGGCCGCGGGGATGAGCAGTTCTTC.